A selection of T cell receptor beta chains follows, all from one sample in a study of blood T cell repertoires in COVID-19. Profiled with immunoSEQ multiplex PCR; TCRdb holds only in-frame clones, not every one. This table has about 58,000 clones, about 91% appearing once. The source material was peripheral blood. The receptors stem from a man aged 50-60 years with active COVID-19. Each CDR3 is given with its conserved first and last residue. Fields, in order: clone size, CDR3 length, V gene, J gene, CDR3 protein. Size values are once, few and many counts, or a class for expanded clones, and some rows have none.

.	18	TRBV4-2	TRBJ2-5	CASSRQVAPSGNQETQYF
.	14	TRBV5-1	TRBJ2-3	CASSLGAGIDTQYF
.	15	TRBV7-2	TRBJ2-7	CASSWDRDRGYEQYF
.	18	TRBV5-6	TRBJ2-7	CASSRRLTSGRIIDEQYF
.	15	TRBV28	TRBJ2-7	CASNTRDRGRGEQYF
.	16	TRBV5-4	TRBJ2-2	CASSLGGGAATGELFF
.	16	TRBV19	TRBJ2-1	CASGPPGTSGNNEQFF
.	17	TRBV7-8	TRBJ1-2	CASSQTGAATGVRGYTF
.	14	TRBV11-2	TRBJ2-7	CASSDRDRRDEQYF
.	14	TRBV29-1	TRBJ2-7	CSVTLGSGGTEQYF
.	13	TRBV12-3/TRBV12-4	TRBJ2-7	CASRGVGTNEQYF
once	14	TRBV5-4	TRBJ2-7	CASSLSGQGNEQYF
.	12	TRBV5-6	TRBJ2-7	CASSLSGYEQYF
.	17	TRBV9	TRBJ2-1	CASSDGAGLAGWGEQFF
.	15	TRBV3-1/TRBV3-2	TRBJ1-2	CASSQDGKGARGYTF
.	15	TRBV15	TRBJ2-5	CATSMSLDRAETQYF
.	14	TRBV28	TRBJ2-1	CASKTLGTLGEQFF
.	14	TRBV7-6	TRBJ2-7	CASSPYGGGYEQYF
.	16	TRBV11-2	TRBJ1-1	CASSYPRERMNTEAFF
.	15	TRBV5-1	TRBJ2-3	CASSPPGGGTDTQYF
.	14	TRBV5-4	TRBJ1-1	CASSSQGGDTEAFF
.	13	TRBV6-5	TRBJ2-5	CASQIQAQETQYF
.	16	TRBV18	TRBJ1-2	CASSDLRGSGHYGYTF
.	14	TRBV28	TRBJ2-7	CASSTPGTAAEQYF
.	17	TRBV4-2	TRBJ1-2	CASSQVPQVPSPYGYTF
.	14	TRBV2	TRBJ2-1	CASTGQGAFYEQFF
.	13	TRBV12-3/TRBV12-4	TRBJ2-5	CASSFSGTETQYF
.	16	TRBV18	TRBJ2-3	CASSPWLAGGGDTQYF
once	13	TRBV6-5	TRBJ1-5	CASTRGPDQPQHF
.	15	TRBV19	TRBJ2-7	CASSTEGRGRNEQYF
.	15	TRBV19	TRBJ2-5	CASSMQSLVSETQYF
.	17	TRBV5-5	TRBJ2-5	CASSFRLAGVGGETQYF